What follows describes a single TCR beta chain. The CDR3 totals 14 residues. Germline lookup yields CDR1 SGHTA and CDR2 FQGTGA. Trimming at V came to 4 bases and at J to 4 bases, leaving 1 base not matched to a gene. TCRdb redid the calling of the 5' RACE reads with MiXCR, one entry per CDR3 protein. The sample lists 450,000 to 650,000 distinct CDR3 sequences, more than 15% occurring once. This entry belongs to a study of T-cell memory formation after mild COVID-19. Study-level information: Clusters of TCRs were largely donor specific.

The origin of this receptor is an adult woman who had mild COVID-19 (a few samples of this study predate the infection). Cell type and time point are not known. This sequence joins TRBV7-3 and TRBJ2-3; TRBD1 agrees at 11 bases. The sequenced material came from PBMCs or a T cell subset sorted from them (not recorded which). This CDR3 is CASSWTGGADTQYF. In DNA, the CDR3 is TGTGCCAGCAGCTGGACAGGGGGCGCAGATACGCAGTATTTT. Variable domain in full (rest from reference TRBV7-3 and TRBJ2-3): GAGVSQTPSNKVTEKGKYVELRCDPISGHTALYWYRQSLGQGPEFLIYFQGTGAADDSGLPNDRFFAVRPEGSVSTLKIQRTERGDSAVYLCASSWTGGADTQYFGPGTRLTVL.